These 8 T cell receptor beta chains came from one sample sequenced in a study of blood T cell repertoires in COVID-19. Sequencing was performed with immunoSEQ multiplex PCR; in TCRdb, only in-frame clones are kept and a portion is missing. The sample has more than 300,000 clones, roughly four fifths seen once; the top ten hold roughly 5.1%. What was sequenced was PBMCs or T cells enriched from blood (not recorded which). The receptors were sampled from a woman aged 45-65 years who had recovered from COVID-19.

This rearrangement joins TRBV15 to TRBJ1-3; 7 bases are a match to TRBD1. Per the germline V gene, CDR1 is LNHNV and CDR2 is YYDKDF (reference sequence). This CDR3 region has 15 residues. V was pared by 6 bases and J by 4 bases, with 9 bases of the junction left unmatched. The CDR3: CATRAQTGPGNTIYF. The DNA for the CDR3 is TGTGCCACCAGAGCCCAGACAGGGCCGGGAAACACCATATATTTT.

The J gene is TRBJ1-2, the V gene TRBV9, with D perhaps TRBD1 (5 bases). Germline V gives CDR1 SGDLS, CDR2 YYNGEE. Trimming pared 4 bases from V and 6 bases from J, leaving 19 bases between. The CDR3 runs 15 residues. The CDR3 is CASSPVGWGEDGYTF. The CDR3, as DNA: TGTGCCAGCAGCCCGGTGGGCTGGGGGGAGGATGGCTACACCTTC. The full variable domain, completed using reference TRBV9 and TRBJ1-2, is DSGVTQTPKHLITATGQRVTLRCSPRSGDLSVYWYQQSLDQGLQFLIQYYNGEERAKGNILERFSAQQFPDLHSELNLSSLELGDSALYFCASSPVGWGEDGYTFGSGTRLTVV.

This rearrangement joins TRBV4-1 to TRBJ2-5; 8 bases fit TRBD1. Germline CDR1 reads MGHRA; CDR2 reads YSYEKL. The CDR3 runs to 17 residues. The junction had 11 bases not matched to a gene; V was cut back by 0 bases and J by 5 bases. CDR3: CASSQETGAHTGETQYF. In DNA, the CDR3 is TGCGCCAGCAGCCAAGAGACAGGGGCCCACACAGGGGAGACCCAGTACTTC.

The CDR3, as DNA: TGTGCCAGCAGTGATGGCAGGTTCAGCTCTGGGGCCAACGTCCTGACTTTC. Translating gives CASSDGRFSSGANVLTF. This chain uses TRBV6-1 with TRBJ2-6; no reliable D call. This CDR3 spans 17 amino acids. V was clipped by 3 bases and J by 0 bases, with 12 bases between them. Germline loops: CDR1 MNHNS, CDR2 SASEGT.

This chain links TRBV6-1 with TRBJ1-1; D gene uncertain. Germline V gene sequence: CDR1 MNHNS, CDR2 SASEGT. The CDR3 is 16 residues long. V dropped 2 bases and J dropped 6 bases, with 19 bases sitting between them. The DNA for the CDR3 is TGTGCCAGCAGTGAATTTAACCAGGAGGTGGACGCTGAAGCTTTCTTT. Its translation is CASSEFNQEVDAEAFF.

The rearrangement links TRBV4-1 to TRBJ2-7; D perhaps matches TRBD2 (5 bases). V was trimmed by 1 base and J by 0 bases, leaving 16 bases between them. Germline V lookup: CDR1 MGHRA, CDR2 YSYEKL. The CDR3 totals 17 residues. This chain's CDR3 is CASSQVGGAHSSYEQYF. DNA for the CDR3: TGCGCCAGCAGCCAAGTTGGAGGAGCCCATAGCTCCTACGAGCAGTACTTC.

The DNA for the CDR3 is TGTGCCAGCAGCTTCGACCTGACAGGGATCTATGGCTACACCTTC. Amino acids: CASSFDLTGIYGYTF. The chain is built from TRBV7-2 and TRBJ1-2, with TRBD1 identical over 7 bases. Unmatched junction bases numbered 8, after V lost 3 bases and J lost 4 bases. The CDR3 totals 15 residues. Germline loops: CDR1 SGHTA, CDR2 FQGNSA.

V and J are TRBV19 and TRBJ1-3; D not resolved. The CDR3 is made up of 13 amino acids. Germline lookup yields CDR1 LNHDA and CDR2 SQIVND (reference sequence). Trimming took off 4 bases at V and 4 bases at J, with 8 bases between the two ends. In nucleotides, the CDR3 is TGTGCCAGTAGTACAGGAAAAGGAAACACCATATATTTT. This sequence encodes CASSTGKGNTIYF.